This T cell receptor beta chain was found in a study of CD8 T cells in ankylosing spondylitis. This clonotype was counted ten times or more. The antigen is undetermined. Quantitative barcoded 5'-RACE was used to prepare TCR beta libraries. TCRdb reanalysed the 5' RACE reads using MiXCR and keeps one entry per CDR3 protein. This table has some 130,000 distinct CDR3 sequences, around 13% appearing once. Study findings and constraints: A motif in TCR beta, a set of eight highly homologous variants, appeared characteristic of ankylosing spondylitis blood. Earlier authors reported some of these motif variants in reactive arthritis synovial fluid and blood. Disease-linked clones bore a CD8+ phenotype and were relatively rare in peripheral blood.

Germline-derived CDR1 and CDR2 are SGHDT and YYEEEE. The CDR3 has 16 residues. Trimming took 4 bases from V and 1 from J; bases not matched to a gene: 7. The chain recombines TRBV5-6 with TRBJ2-1, with 8 bases aligning to TRBD2. The sample taken for sequencing was blood, either unsorted or a sorted T cell fraction (not recorded which). The TCR was taken from a female donor with ankylosing spondylitis or in good health (not recorded which). The CDR3 sequence is CASSHTSGESYNEQFF. The CDR3 DNA reads as TGTGCCAGCAGCCACACTAGCGGTGAGTCCTACAATGAGCAGTTCTTC.